The present TCR beta chain was sequenced within a study of T cell changes during pregnancy in multiple sclerosis. Germline V CDR1 and CDR2: MNHNS, SASEGT. With 6 bases clipped from V and 3 bases from J, the junction kept 4 bases outside the gene matches. There are 13 residues in the CDR3. Clones were sequenced by immunoSEQ multiplex PCR, and TCRdb holds only the in-frame ones, with some missing. The table lists about 59,000 clones, nearly 95% of them singletons, with 2.6% in the top ten. The chain is built from TRBV6-1 and TRBJ2-7; TRBD2 matches at 8 bases. The clonotype originates from a female donor with multiple sclerosis, enrolled in a pregnancy study. The material was CD8+ T cells from peripheral blood mononuclear cells, obtained in the third trimester of pregnancy. The CDR3 sequence: CASRGLVLYEQYF. For the CDR3, the DNA is TGTGCCAGCAGGGGACTAGTACTCTACGAGCAGTACTTC.